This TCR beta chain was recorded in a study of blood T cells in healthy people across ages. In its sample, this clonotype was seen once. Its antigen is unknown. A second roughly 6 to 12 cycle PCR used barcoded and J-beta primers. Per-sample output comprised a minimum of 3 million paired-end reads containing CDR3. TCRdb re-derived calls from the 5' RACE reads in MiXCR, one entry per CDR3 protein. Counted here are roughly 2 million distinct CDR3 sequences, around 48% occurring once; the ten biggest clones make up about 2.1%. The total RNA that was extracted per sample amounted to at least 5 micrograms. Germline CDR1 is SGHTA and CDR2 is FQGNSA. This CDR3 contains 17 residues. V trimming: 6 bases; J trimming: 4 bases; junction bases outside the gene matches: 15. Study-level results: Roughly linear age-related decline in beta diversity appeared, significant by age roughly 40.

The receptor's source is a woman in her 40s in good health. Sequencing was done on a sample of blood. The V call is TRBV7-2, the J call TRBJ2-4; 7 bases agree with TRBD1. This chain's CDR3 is CASRPRTGQVGKNIQYF. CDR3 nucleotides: TGTGCCAGCAGACCTAGGACAGGCCAAGTAGGGAAAAACATTCAGTACTTC.